A selection of T cell receptor beta chains follows, all from one sample in a study of blood T cell repertoires in COVID-19. Repertoires were generated with immunoSEQ multiplex PCR, while TCRdb's copy carries only in-frame clones and drops some. The top ten hold about 9% of the sample, which has a few hundred thousand clones, about 81% seen once. Specimen: PBMCs or T cells enriched from blood (not recorded which). The receptor set was obtained from a man in his forties or fifties who had recovered from COVID-19. Both conserved end residues are part of each CDR3. The D gene is left open where the match is weak. Size is stated for part of the rows, as once, few or many counts, or as a class when the clone is expanded.

>once|TRBV5-1|TRBJ2-5|TRBD2|15
TGCGCCAGCAGCTGGATAGCGGGGCCCGGGGAGACCCAGTACTTC
CASSWIAGPGETQYF
>-|TRBV5-5|TRBJ1-5|-|15
TGTGCCAGCAGGGTCACAGGATATAGCAATCAGCCCCAGCATTTT
CASRVTGYSNQPQHF
>once|TRBV19|TRBJ1-1|-|13
TGTGCCAGTACGTGGGGGGTAAGCACTGAAGCTTTCTTT
CASTWGVSTEAFF
>-|TRBV19|TRBJ1-6|TRBD1|15
TGTGCCAGTAGTTTTCGACAGGGGAATAATTCACCCCTCCACTTT
CASSFRQGNNSPLHF
>-|TRBV6-5|TRBJ1-3|TRBD1|15
TGTGCCAGCTTTAGGGGGCCCGCTGCTGGAAACACCATATATTTT
CASFRGPAAGNTIYF
>-|TRBV12-5|TRBJ1-4|TRBD1|14
TGTGCTAGTGGCGCCGGGACAGTTAATGAAAAACTGTTTTTT
CASGAGTVNEKLFF
>-|TRBV7-9|TRBJ1-6|-|16
TGTGCCAGCAGCGACGGGTACGCCGGCAATAATTCACCCCTCCACTTT
CASSDGYAGNNSPLHF
>-|TRBV6-2/TRBV6-3|TRBJ2-7|-|15
TGTGCCAGCAGCCGGCCTTCAACAGGGTCCCACGAGCAGTACTTC
CASSRPSTGSHEQYF
>-|TRBV5-1|TRBJ1-1|-|16
TGCGCCAGCAGCCCGGGACCGGGCGGGATGAACACTGAAGCTTTCTTT
CASSPGPGGMNTEAFF
>-|TRBV5-1|TRBJ1-5|-|13
TGCGCCAGCAGTCCAGGGAGCAATCAGCCCCAGCATTTT
CASSPGSNQPQHF
>-|TRBV27|TRBJ2-7|TRBD1|14
TGTGCCAGCAGTTTAACAGGGGGCGCGGAAGAGCAGTACTTC
CASSLTGGAEEQYF
>-|TRBV24-1|TRBJ2-1|-|13
TGTGCCACCAGTCAGGGCGTTGCGGCTGAGCAGTTCTTC
CATSQGVAAEQFF
>once|TRBV21-1|TRBJ1-4|-|18
TGTGCCAGCAGCAAAGATTATCCATCCGAGCCTTCAGGTGAAAAACTGTTTTTT
CASSKDYPSEPSGEKLFF
>-|TRBV4-1|TRBJ2-3|TRBD2|16
TGCGCCAGCAGCCCAAGTGGAGCGGGGGGCACAGATACGCAGTATTTT
CASSPSGAGGTDTQYF
>-|TRBV19|TRBJ2-7|-|14
TGTGCCAGTAGACCCTCCGACGGGAGCTACGAGCAGTACTTC
CASRPSDGSYEQYF
>-|TRBV6-5|TRBJ2-7|-|13
TGTGCCAGCAGGATGACTAGTTTTAACGAGCAGTACTTC
CASRMTSFNEQYF
>-|TRBV19|TRBJ2-7|-|14
TGTGCCAGTAGTATAGGTAGCATCTCCTACGAGCAGTACTTC
CASSIGSISYEQYF
>few|TRBV5-1|TRBJ1-2|-|15
TGCGCCAGCAGCCCCGGGGGGGCAGGAGCCTATGGCTACACCTTC
CASSPGGAGAYGYTF
>-|TRBV6-5|TRBJ1-1|TRBD1|16
TGTGCCAGCAGTTACTCAAGGACAGGGGGCATCTCTGAAGCTTTCTTT
CASSYSRTGGISEAFF
>-|TRBV28|TRBJ1-6|-|15
TGTGCCAGCAGTTTGGCGGGTATCTATAATTCACCCCTCCACTTT
CASSLAGIYNSPLHF
>-|TRBV28|TRBJ1-2|TRBD1|17
TGTGCCAGCAGTCCCCTCGGGACAGGGGCTCTAAACTATGGCTACACCTTC
CASSPLGTGALNYGYTF
>-|TRBV11-3|TRBJ1-1|TRBD1|14
TGTGCCAGCTCTTCAGGGGGCTCGAACACTGAAGCTTTCTTT
CASSSGGSNTEAFF
>once|TRBV5-4|TRBJ1-1|-|14
TGTGCCAGCAGCCCACAGGTGATGAACACTGAAGCTTTCTTT
CASSPQVMNTEAFF
>-|TRBV9|TRBJ2-7|-|14
TGTGCCAGCAGCGTAGATCCGAGCTCCTACGAGCAGTACTTC
CASSVDPSSYEQYF
>-|TRBV3-1/TRBV3-2|TRBJ2-5|TRBD2|19
TGTGCCAGCAGCCAAGATAGTCCTAGCGGGAGGGCCGGAAGGGAGACCCAGTACTTC
CASSQDSPSGRAGRETQYF
>-|TRBV10-3|TRBJ2-2|-|16
TGTGCCATCAGTGACGGTCGCTCCTCGAACACCGGGGAGCTGTTTTTT
CAISDGRSSNTGELFF
>-|TRBV19|TRBJ2-5|-|18
TGTGCCAGTAGTATAGATCCCGGGGGAGCAGGTTTTTCAGAGACCCAGTACTTC
CASSIDPGGAGFSETQYF